This T cell receptor (beta chain) came from a study of blood T cell repertoires in COVID-19. Study details: Nucleic acid was either cDNA or gDNA, and it came from T cells, B-cell-depleted T cells, or PBMCs.

TCRdb keeps only in-frame clones here, not all; method: immunoSEQ multiplex PCR. In the table there are hundreds of thousands of clones, almost 90% of which are singletons. Trimming took off 5 bases at V and 0 bases at J, with 4 bases between the two ends. CDR3 length equals 12 residues. Germline lookup yields CDR1 LNHDA and CDR2 SQIVND (reference sequence). Patients from Seattle were sampled longitudinally, starting during active infection. V and J are TRBV19 and TRBJ1-1, with D hard to call. Sequenced material: peripheral blood. The receptor was derived from a woman aged 40 to 49 with COVID-19, enrolled during active disease. Written as DNA, the CDR3 is TGTGCCAGTAGTCAGATGAACACTGAAGCTTTCTTT. It yields the protein CASSQMNTEAFF.